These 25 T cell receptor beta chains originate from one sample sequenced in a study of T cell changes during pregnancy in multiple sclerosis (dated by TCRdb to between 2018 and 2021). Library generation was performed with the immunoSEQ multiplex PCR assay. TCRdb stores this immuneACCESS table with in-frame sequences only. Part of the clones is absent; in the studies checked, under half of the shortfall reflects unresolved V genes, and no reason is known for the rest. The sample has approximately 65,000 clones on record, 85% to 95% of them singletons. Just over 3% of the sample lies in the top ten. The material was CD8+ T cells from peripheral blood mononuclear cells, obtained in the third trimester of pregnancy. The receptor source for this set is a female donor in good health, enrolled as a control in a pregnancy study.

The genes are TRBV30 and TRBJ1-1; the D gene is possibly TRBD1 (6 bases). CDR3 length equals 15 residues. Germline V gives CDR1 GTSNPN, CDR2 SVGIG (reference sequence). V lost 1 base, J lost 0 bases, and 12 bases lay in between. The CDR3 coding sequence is TGTGCCTGGAGTGACACAGGGATTGTGAACACTGAAGCTTTCTTT. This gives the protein CAWSDTGIVNTEAFF.

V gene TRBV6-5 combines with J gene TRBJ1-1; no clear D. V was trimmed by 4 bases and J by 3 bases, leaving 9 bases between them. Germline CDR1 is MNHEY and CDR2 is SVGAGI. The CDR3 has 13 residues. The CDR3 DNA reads TGTGCCAGCAGTTTAGGCGGGGACACTGAAGCTTTCTTT. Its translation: CASSLGGDTEAFF.

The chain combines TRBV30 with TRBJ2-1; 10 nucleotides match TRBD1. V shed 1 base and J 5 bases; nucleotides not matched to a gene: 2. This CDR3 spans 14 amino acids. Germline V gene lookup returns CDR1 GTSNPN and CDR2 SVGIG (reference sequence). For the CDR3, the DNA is TGTGCCTGGAGTGCGGGGACAGGGGACAATGAGCAGTTCTTC. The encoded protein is CAWSAGTGDNEQFF.

The CDR3 DNA reads TGTGCCACAAACGGTATGGGGCCCTACTATGGCTACACCTTC. Translation gives CATNGMGPYYGYTF. The J gene is TRBJ1-2, the V gene TRBV19, with a possible D match to TRBD1 (5 bases). This CDR3 comprises 14 residues. Germline loops: CDR1 LNHDA, CDR2 SQIVND (reference sequence). V was shortened by 10 bases and J by 3 bases, with 18 bases between the two germline ends.

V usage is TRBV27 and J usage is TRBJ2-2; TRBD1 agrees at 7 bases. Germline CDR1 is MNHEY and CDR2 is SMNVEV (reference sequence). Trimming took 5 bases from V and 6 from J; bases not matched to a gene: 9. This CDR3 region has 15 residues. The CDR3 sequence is CASSPQTGFAGELFF. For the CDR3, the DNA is TGTGCCAGCAGTCCGCAGACAGGGTTCGCCGGGGAGCTGTTTTTT.

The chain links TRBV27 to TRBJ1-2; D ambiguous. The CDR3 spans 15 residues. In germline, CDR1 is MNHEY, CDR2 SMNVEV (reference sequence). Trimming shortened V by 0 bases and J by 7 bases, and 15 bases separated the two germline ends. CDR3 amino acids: CASSLSGGLGGGYTF. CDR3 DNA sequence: TGTGCCAGCAGTTTATCGGGTGGGTTAGGCGGTGGCTACACCTTC.

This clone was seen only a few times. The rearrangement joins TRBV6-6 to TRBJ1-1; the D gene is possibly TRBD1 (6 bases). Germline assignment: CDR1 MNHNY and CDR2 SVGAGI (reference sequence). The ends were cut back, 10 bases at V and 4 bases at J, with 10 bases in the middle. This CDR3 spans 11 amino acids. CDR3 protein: CAITGITEAFF. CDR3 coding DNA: TGTGCCATCACAGGGATCACTGAAGCTTTCTTT.

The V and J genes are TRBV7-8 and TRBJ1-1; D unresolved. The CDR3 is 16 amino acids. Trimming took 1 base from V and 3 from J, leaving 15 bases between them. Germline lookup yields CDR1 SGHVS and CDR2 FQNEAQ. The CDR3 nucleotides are TGTGCCAGCAGCTTAGAGCAGGCAGGCCCCTACACTGAAGCTTTCTTT. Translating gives CASSLEQAGPYTEAFF.

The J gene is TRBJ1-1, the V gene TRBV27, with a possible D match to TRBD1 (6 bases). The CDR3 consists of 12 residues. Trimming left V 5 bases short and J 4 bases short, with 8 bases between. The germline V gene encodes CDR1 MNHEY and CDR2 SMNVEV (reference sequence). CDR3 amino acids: CASSDRPTEAFF. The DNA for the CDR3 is TGTGCCAGCAGTGACAGGCCCACTGAAGCTTTCTTT.

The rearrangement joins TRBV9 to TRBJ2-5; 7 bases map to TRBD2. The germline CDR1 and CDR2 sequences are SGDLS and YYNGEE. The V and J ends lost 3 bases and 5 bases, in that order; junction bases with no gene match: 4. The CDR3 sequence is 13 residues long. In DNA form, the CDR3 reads TGTGCCAGCAGCGAGACTAGCATGGAGACCCAGTACTTC. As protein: CASSETSMETQYF.

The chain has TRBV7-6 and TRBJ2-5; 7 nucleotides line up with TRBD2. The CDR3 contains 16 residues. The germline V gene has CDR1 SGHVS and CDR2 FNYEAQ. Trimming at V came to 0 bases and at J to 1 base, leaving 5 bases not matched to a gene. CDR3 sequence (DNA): TGTGCCAGCAGCTTAGCGAGCGGGGAGTCCCAAGAGACCCAGTACTTC. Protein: CASSLASGESQETQYF.

The CDR3 here is CASSPRDRAWSGELFF. DNA of the CDR3: TGTGCCAGCAGCCCCCGGGACAGGGCCTGGTCAGGGGAGCTGTTTTTT. The chain is built from TRBV13 and TRBJ2-2; 9 bases fit TRBD1. The CDR3 is 16 amino acids. V dropped 5 bases and J dropped 8; count of bases not matched to a gene: 12. CDR1 and CDR2 from the germline V gene are PRHDT and FYEKMQ (reference sequence).

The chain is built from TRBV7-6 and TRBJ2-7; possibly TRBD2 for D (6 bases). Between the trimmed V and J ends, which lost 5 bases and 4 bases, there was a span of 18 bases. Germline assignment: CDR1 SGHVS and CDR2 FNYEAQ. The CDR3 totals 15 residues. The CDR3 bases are TGTGCCAGCAGCCCGGATGGGCGGGGTTGGTACGAGCAGTACTTC. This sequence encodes CASSPDGRGWYEQYF.

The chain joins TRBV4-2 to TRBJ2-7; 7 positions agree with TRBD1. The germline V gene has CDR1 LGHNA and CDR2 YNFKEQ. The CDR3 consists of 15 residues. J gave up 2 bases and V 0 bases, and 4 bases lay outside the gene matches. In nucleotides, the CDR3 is TGTGCCAGCAGCCAAGACCTGGGGACAGCCTACGAGCAGTACTTC. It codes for CASSQDLGTAYEQYF.

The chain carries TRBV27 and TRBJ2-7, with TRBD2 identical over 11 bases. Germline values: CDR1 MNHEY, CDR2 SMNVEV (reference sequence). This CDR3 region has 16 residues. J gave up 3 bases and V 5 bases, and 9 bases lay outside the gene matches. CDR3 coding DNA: TGTGCCAGCAGTCCCGCTAGCGGGGGGAAGATCTACGAGCAGTACTTC. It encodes CASSPASGGKIYEQYF.

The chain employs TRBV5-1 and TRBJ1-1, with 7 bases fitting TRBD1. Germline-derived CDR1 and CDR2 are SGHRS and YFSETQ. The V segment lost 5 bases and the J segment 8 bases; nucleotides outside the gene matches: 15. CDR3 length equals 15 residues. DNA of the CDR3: TGCGCCAGCAGACCTTCGACAGGGCAAATAGGCGAAGCTTTCTTT. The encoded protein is CASRPSTGQIGEAFF.

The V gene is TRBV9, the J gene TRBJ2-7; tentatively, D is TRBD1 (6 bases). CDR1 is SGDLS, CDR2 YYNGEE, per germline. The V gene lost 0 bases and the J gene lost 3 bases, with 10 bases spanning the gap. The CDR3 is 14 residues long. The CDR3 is CASSVAGDGYEQYF. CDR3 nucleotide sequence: TGTGCCAGCAGCGTAGCAGGGGATGGCTACGAGCAGTACTTC.

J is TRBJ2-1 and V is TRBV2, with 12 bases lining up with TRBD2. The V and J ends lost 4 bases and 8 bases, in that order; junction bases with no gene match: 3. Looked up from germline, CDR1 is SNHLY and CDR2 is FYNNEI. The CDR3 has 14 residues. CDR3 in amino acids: CASSVWTSGDEQFF. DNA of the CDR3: TGTGCCAGCAGTGTTTGGACTAGCGGGGATGAGCAGTTCTTC. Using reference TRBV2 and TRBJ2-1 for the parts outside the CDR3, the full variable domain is EPEVTQTPSHQVTQMGQEVILRCVPISNHLYFYWYRQILGQKVEFLVSFYNNEISEKSEIFDDQFSVERPDGSNFTLKIRSTKLEDSAMYFCASSVWTSGDEQFFGPGTRLTVL.

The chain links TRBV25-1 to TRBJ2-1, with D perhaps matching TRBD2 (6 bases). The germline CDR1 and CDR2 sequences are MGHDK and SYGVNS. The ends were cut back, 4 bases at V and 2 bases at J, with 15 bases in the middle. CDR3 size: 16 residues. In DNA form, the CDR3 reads TGTGCCAGCAGTGGCCGCGGGACGCCTGCCTACAATGAGCAGTTCTTC. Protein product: CASSGRGTPAYNEQFF.

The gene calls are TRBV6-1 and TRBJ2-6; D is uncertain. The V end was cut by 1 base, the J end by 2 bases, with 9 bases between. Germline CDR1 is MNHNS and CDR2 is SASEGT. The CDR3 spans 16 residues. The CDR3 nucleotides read TGTGCCAGCAGTGAAGGTATTGGGCCTGGGGCCAACGTCCTGACTTTC. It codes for CASSEGIGPGANVLTF.

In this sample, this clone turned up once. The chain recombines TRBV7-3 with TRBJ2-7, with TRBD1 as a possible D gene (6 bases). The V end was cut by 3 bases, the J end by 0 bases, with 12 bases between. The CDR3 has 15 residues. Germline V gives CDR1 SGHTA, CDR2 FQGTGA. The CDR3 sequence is CASSLGHTNSYEQYF. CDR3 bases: TGTGCCAGCAGCTTGGGACACACCAACTCCTACGAGCAGTACTTC.

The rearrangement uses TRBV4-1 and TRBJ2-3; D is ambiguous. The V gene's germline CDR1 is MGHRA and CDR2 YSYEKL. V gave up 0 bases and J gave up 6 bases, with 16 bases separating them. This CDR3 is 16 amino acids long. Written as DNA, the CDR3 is TGCGCCAGCAGCCAAGATGGAACCAAGGCGGCCGATACGCAGTATTTT. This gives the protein CASSQDGTKAADTQYF.

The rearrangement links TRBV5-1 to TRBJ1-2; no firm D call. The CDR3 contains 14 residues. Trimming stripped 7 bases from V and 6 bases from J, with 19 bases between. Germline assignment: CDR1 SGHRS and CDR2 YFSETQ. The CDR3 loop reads CASAGETNPDGYTF. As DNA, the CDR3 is TGCGCCAGCGCCGGGGAAACGAACCCGGATGGCTACACCTTC.

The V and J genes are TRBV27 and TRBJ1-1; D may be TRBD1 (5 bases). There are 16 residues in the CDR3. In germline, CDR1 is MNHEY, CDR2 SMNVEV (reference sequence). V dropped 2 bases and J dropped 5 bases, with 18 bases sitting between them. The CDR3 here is CASSLDSILAGTEAFF. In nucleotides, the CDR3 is TGTGCCAGCAGTTTAGACAGTATCCTAGCGGGTACTGAAGCTTTCTTT.

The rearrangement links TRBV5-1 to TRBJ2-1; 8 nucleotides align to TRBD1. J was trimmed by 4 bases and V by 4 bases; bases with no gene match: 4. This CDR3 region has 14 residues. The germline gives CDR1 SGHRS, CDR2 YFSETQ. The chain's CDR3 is CASSPGTGYNEQFF. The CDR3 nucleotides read TGCGCCAGCAGCCCCGGGACAGGATACAATGAGCAGTTCTTC.